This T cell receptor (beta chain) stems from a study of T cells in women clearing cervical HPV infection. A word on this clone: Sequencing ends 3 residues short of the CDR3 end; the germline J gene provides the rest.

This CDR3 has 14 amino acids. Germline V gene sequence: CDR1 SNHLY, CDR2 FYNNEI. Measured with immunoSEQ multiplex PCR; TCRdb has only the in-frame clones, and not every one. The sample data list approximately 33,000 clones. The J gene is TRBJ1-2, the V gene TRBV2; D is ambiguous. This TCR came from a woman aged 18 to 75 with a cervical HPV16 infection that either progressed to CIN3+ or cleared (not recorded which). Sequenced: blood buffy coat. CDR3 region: CASSLAGVYNDYTF. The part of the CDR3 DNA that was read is TGTGCCAGCAGTCTAGCGGGAGTCTACAATGAC.